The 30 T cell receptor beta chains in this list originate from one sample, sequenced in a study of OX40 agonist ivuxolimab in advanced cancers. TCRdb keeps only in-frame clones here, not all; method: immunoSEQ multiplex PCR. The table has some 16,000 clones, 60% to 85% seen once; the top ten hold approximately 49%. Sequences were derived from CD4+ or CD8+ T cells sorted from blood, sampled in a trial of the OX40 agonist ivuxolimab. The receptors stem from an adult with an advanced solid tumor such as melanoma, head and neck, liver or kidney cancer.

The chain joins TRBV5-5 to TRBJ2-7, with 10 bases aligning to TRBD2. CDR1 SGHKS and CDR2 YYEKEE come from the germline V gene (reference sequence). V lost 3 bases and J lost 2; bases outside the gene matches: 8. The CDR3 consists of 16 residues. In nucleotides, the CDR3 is TGTGCCAGCAGCTCGCGGGGACTAGCGCTTGCCTACGAGCAGTACTTC. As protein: CASSSRGLALAYEQYF.

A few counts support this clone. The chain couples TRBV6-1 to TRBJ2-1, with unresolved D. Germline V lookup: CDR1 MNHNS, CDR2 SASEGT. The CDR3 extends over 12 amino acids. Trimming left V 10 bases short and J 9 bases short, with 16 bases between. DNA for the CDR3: TGTGCCACCCGAGAGTGGACCGGTGAGCAGTTCTTC. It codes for CATREWTGEQFF.

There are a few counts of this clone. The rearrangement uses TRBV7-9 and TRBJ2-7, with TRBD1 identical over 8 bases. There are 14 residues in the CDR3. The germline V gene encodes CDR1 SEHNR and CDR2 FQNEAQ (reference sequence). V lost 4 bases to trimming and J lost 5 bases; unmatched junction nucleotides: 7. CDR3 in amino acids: CASSSRQGLDEQYF. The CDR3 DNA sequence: TGTGCCAGCAGCTCCAGACAGGGGCTGGACGAGCAGTACTTC.

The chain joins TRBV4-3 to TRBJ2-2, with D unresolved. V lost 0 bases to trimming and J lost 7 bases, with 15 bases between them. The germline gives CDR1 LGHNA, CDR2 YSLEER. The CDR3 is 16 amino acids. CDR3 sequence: CASSQDSRSQGGELFF. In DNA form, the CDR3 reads TGCGCCAGCAGCCAAGATAGTAGGTCCCAAGGCGGGGAGCTGTTTTTT.

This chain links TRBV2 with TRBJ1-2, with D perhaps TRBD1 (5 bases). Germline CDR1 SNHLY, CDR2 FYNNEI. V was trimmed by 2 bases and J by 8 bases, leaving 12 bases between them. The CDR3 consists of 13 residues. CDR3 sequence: CASSETSGGGYTF. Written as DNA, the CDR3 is TGTGCCAGCAGTGAAACATCGGGGGGGGGCTACACCTTC.

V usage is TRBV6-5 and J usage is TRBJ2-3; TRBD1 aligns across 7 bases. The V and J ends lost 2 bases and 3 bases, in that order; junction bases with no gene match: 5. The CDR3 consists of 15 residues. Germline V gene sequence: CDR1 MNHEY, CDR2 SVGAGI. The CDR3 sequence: CASSYPDRLTDTQYF. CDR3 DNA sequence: TGTGCCAGCAGTTACCCGGACAGGCTTACAGATACGCAGTATTTT.

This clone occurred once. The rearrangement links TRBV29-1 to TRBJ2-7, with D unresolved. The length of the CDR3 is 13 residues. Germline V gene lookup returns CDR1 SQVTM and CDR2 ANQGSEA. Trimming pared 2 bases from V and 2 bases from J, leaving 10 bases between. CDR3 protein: CSVEMDQPYEQYF. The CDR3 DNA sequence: TGCAGCGTTGAAATGGATCAGCCCTACGAGCAGTACTTC.

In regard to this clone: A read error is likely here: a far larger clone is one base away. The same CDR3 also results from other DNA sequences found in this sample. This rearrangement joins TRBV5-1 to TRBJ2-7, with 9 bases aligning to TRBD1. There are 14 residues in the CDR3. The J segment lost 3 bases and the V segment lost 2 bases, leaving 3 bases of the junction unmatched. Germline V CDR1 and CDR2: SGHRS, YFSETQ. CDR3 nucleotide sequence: TGCGCCAGCAGCTTTGGGACAGGGCTCTACGAGCAGTACTTC. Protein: CASSFGTGLYEQYF.

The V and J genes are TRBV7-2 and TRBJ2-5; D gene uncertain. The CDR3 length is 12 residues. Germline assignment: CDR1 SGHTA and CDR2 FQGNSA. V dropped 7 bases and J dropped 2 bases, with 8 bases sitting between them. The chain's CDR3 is CASKEVQETQYF. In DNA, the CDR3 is TGTGCCAGCAAGGAAGTACAAGAGACCCAGTACTTC.

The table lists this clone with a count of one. The CDR3 DNA is TGTGCCGTTGGTCCTGGGGACTACGCGAACACCGGGGAGCTGTTTTTT. Its translation: CAVGPGDYANTGELFF. The chain carries TRBV2 and TRBJ2-2, with 7 bases fitting TRBD2. CDR1 and CDR2 from the germline V gene are SNHLY and FYNNEI. There are 16 residues in the CDR3. Germline trimming cut 11 bases from V and 0 bases from J; bases unmatched to any gene: 12.

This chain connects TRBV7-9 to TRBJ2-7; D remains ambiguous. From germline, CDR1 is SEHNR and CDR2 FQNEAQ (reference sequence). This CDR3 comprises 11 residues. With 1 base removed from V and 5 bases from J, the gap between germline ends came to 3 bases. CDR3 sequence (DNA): TGTGCCAGCAGCTTAGGGGACGAGCAGTACTTC. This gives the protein CASSLGDEQYF.

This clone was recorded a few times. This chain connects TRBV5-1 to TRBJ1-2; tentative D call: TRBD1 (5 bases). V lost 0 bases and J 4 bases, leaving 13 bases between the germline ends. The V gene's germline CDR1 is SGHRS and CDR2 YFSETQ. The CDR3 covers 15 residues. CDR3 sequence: CASSLAGGSGYGYTF. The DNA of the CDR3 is TGCGCCAGCAGCTTGGCCGGGGGGAGCGGCTATGGCTACACCTTC.

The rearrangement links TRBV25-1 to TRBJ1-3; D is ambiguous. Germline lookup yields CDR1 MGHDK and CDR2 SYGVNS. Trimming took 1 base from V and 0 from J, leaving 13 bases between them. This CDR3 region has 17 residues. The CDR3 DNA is TGTGCCAGCAGTGAATTTATGAGGGCCTCCTCTGGAAACACCATATATTTT. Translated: CASSEFMRASSGNTIYF.

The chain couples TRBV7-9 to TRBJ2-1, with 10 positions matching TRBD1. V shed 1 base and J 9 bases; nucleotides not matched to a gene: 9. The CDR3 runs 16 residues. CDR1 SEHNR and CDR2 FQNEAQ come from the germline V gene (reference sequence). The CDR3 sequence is CASSLDLGQGKGEQFF. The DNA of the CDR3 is TGTGCCAGCAGCTTAGATCTGGGACAGGGGAAGGGTGAGCAGTTCTTC.

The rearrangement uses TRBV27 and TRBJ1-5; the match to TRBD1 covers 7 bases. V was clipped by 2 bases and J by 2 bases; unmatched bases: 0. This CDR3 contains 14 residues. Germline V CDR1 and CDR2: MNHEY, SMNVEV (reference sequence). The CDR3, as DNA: TGTGCCAGCAGTTTAACAGGGGGCAATCAGCCCCAGCATTTT. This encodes CASSLTGGNQPQHF.

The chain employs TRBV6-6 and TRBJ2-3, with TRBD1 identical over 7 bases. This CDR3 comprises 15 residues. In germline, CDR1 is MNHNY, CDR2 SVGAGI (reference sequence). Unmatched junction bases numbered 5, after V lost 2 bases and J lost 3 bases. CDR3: CASSYPDRLTDTQYF. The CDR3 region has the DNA TGTGCCAGCAGTTACCCGGACAGGCTTACAGATACGCAGTATTTT.

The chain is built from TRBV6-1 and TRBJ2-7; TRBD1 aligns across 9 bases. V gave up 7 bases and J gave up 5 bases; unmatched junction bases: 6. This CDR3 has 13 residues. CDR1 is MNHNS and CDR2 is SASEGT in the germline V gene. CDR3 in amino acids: CASTGTGFHEQYF. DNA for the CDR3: TGTGCCAGCACCGGGACAGGGTTCCACGAGCAGTACTTC.

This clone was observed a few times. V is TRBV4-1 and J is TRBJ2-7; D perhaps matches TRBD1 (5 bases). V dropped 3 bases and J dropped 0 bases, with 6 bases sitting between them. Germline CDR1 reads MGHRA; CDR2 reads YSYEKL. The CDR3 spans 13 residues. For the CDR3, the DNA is TGCGCCAGCAGCCAGGGGCTCTCCTACGAGCAGTACTTC. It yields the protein CASSQGLSYEQYF.

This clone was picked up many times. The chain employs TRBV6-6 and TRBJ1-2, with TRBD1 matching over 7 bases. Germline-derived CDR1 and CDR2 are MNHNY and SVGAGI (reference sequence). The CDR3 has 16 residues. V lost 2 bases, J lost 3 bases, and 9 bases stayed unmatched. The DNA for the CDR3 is TGTGCCAGCAGTTACCCCGCGACAGGGCCCTACTATGGCTACACCTTC. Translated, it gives CASSYPATGPYYGYTF.

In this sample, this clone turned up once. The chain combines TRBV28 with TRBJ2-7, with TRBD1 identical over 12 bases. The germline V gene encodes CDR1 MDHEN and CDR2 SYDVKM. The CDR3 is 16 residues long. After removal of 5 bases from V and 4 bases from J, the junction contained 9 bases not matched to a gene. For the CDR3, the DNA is TGTGCCAGCAGTCTAGGGCCGGGACAGGGGGCTTACGAGCAGTACTTC. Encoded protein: CASSLGPGQGAYEQYF.

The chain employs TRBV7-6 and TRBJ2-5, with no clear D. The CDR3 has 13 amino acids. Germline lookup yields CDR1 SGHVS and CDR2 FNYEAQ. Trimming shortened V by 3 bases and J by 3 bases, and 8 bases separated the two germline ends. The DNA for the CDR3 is TGTGCCAGCAGCTTCTGGGTTGAAGAGACCCAGTACTTC. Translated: CASSFWVEETQYF.

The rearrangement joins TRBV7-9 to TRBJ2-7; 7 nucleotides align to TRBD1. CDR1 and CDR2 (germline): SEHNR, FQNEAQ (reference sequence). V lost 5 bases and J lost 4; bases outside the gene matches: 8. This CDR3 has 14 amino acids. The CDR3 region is CASSAETGFYEQYF. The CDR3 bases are TGTGCCAGCAGCGCGGAGACAGGGTTTTACGAGCAGTACTTC.

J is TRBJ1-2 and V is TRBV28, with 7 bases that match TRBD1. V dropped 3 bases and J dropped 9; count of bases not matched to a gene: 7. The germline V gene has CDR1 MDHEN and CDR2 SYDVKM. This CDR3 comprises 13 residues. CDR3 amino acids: CASSFQTGYRYTF. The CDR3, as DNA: TGTGCCAGCAGTTTCCAGACAGGGTATCGCTACACCTTC.

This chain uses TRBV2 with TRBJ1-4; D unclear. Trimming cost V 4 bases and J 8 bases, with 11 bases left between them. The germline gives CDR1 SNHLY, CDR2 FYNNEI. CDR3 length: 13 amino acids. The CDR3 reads CASSGRAREKLFF. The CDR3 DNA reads TGTGCCAGCAGTGGAAGGGCCCGAGAAAAACTGTTTTTT.

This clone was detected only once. Here the CDR3 DNA reads TGTGCCAGCAGCCCCCCTAGCGGGGCCAGCTCCTACGAGCAGTACTTC. Translation: CASSPPSGASSYEQYF. The chain carries TRBV7-9 and TRBJ2-7; TRBD2 matches at 9 bases. V trimming: 5 bases; J trimming: 0 bases; junction bases outside the gene matches: 8. The germline V gene has CDR1 SEHNR and CDR2 FQNEAQ (reference sequence). The CDR3 loop spans 16 amino acids.

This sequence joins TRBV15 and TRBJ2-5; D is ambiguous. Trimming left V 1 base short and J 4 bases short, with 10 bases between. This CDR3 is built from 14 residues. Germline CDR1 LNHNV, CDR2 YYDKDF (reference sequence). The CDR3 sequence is CATSRGEARETQYF. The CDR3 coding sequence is TGTGCCACCAGCAGAGGAGAGGCTAGAGAGACCCAGTACTTC. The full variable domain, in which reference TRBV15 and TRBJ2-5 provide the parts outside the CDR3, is DAMVIQNPRYQVTQFGKPVTLSCSQTLNHNVMYWYQQKSSQAPKLLFHYYDKDFNNEADTPDNFQSRRPNTSFCFLDIRSPGLGDTAMYLCATSRGEARETQYFGPGTRLLVL.

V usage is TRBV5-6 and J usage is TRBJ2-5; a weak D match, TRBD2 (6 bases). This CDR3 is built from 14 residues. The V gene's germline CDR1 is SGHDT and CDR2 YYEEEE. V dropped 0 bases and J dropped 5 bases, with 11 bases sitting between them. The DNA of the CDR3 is TGTGCCAGCAGCTTGGGTTCAGGGAGGGAGACCCAGTACTTC. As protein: CASSLGSGRETQYF.

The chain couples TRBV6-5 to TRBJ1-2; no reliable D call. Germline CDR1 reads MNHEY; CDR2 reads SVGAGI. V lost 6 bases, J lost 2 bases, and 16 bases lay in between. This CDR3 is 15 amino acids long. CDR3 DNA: TGTGCCAGCAGCCAAAGAGGACGAGCAAACTATGGCTACACCTTC. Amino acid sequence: CASSQRGRANYGYTF.

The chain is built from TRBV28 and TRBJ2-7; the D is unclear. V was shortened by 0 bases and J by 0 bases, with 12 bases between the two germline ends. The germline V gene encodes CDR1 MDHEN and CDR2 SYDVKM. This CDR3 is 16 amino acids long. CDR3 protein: CASSLWAGESSYEQYF. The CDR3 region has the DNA TGTGCCAGCAGTTTATGGGCCGGCGAGAGCTCCTACGAGCAGTACTTC.

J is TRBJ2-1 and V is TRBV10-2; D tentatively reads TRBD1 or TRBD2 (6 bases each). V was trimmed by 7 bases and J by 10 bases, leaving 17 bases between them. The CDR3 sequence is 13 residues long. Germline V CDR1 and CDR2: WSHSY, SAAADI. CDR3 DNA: TGCGCCAGCAAGGTGAGGGGGGCTTTGGAGCAGTTCTTC. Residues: CASKVRGALEQFF.